This TCR beta chain derives from a study of shared clonotypes between healthy human individuals. Study-wide results and caveats: Non-shared clonotypes had lower generation probabilities than clonotypes shared by all four sorted-subset donors.

Comments on this clone: Its antigen is not identified.

Each subset's genomic DNA was split evenly across several immunoSEQ plates. Libraries were prepared by immunoSEQ multiplex PCR; TCRdb keeps only in-frame clonotypes and omits some of them. Found here are about 2 million clones, 85% to 95% of them singletons; the top ten hold around 0.13%. J lost 5 bases, V lost 10 bases, and 9 bases had no gene match. The length of the CDR3 is 13 residues. Germline V gene data show CDR1 as ENHRY and CDR2 as SYGVKD. Sequencing input: naive CD4+ T cells sorted from blood. Described subset: CD45RA+ positively selected. The V and J genes are TRBV10-3 and TRBJ1-1, with 8 bases identical to TRBD1. The clonotype originates from a man younger than 35 in good health. This CDR3 is CATATGEGTEAFF. The CDR3 DNA sequence: TGTGCCACCGCGACAGGGGAGGGGACTGAAGCTTTCTTT.